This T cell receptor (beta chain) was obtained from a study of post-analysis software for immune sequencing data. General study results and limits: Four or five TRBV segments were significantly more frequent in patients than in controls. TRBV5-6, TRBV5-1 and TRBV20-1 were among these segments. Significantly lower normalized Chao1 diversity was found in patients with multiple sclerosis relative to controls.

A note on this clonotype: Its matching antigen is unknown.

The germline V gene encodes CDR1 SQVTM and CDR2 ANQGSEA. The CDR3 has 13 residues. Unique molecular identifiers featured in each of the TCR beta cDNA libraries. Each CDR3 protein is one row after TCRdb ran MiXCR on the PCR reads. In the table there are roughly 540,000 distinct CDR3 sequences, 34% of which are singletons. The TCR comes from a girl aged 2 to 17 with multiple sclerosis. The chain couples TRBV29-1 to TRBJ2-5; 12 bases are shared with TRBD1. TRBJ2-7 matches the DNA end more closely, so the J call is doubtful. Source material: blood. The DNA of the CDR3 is TGCAGCGCGAGGGACAGGGGGCTTTCCGAGCAGTACTTC. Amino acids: CSARDRGLSEQYF.